These 8 T cell receptor beta chains originate from one sample sequenced in a study of T cells in Graves' hyperthyroidism and ophthalmopathy. Amplification targeted TCR beta CDR3 regions from RNA transcripts. During a first-round RT-PCR of the TCR CDR3, the HTBI primer set was used. TCRdb recomputed calls from the multiplex PCR reads with MiXCR, one row per CDR3 protein. This repertoire shows approximately 400,000 distinct CDR3 sequences, around a sixth found once; its top ten account for less than 15%. The sample consisted of blood. These TCRs come from a woman aged 18-35 years with Graves' hyperthyroidism.

This clonotype was found many times. The V call is TRBV18, the J call TRBJ1-1; tentatively, D is TRBD1 (6 bases). The ends were cut back, 8 bases at V and 3 bases at J, with 22 bases in the middle. Germline CDR1 is KGHSH and CDR2 is LQKENI. The CDR3 extends over 16 amino acids. In DNA form, the CDR3 reads TGTGCCAGCCCAACCTCAGGGGCCATATGGGACACTGAAGCTTTCTTT. This sequence encodes CASPTSGAIWDTEAFF.

This clonotype was counted between two and nine times. Here the CDR3 reads CATSRRQGSPGANVLTF. The CDR3 nucleotides are TGTGCCACCAGCAGAAGACAGGGATCCCCTGGGGCCAACGTCCTGACTTTC. V is TRBV15 and J is TRBJ2-6, with 7 positions matching TRBD1. CDR3 length: 17 amino acids. With V trimmed by 2 bases and J by 2 bases, 6 bases remained unmatched. Germline CDR1 reads LNHNV; CDR2 reads YYDKDF (reference sequence).

A few counts support this clonotype. V gene TRBV25-1 combines with J gene TRBJ2-7; 8 bases agree with TRBD1. CDR3 length: 15 residues. Germline V gene lookup returns CDR1 MGHDK and CDR2 SYGVNS. V lost 3 bases, J lost 6 bases, and 10 bases stayed unmatched. The CDR3 region is CASSDDRGPGSEQYF. The CDR3 DNA reads TGTGCCAGCAGTGACGACAGGGGTCCAGGATCCGAGCAGTACTTC.

The chain is built from TRBV20-1 and TRBJ2-7; 9 bases agree with TRBD1. Germline CDR1 reads DFQATT; CDR2 reads SNEGSKA (reference sequence). V was clipped by 3 bases and J by 2 bases; unmatched bases: 8. The CDR3 loop spans 15 amino acids. This CDR3 reads CSARGKRQGAYEQYF. The CDR3 bases are TGCAGTGCTAGGGGGAAGCGACAGGGGGCCTACGAGCAGTACTTC.

CDR3 nucleotide sequence: TGTGCCAGCAGCAACCGCCGCGGGACAGGGTACTCTGGGGCCAACGTCCTGACTTTC. Amino acids: CASSNRRGTGYSGANVLTF. This chain links TRBV7-8 with TRBJ2-6; TRBD1 matches at 9 bases. The CDR3 length is 19 residues. CDR1 is SGHVS, CDR2 FQNEAQ, per germline. The V segment lost 5 bases and the J segment 0 bases; nucleotides outside the gene matches: 11.

This clonotype has at least ten counts. The rearrangement uses TRBV2 and TRBJ2-3; TRBD2 matches at 14 bases. The V gene's germline CDR1 is SNHLY and CDR2 FYNNEI. The CDR3 extends over 19 amino acids. The V segment lost 5 bases and the J segment 4 bases; nucleotides outside the gene matches: 14. The CDR3 DNA reads TGTGCCAGCAGTCCGACCGGGACTAGCGGGAGATCCGGCGCAGATACGCAGTATTTT. It yields the protein CASSPTGTSGRSGADTQYF.

This clonotype was counted many times. The J gene is TRBJ2-3, the V gene TRBV2; tentative D call: TRBD1 (6 bases). V gave up 6 bases and J gave up 2 bases, with 18 bases separating them. The CDR3 is 16 residues long. CDR1 and CDR2 from the germline V gene are SNHLY and FYNNEI. The CDR3 DNA reads TGTGCCAGCAGCCCCAGGGACAAATATTACACAGATACGCAGTATTTT. It codes for CASSPRDKYYTDTQYF.

In its sample, this clonotype was seen many times. The chain carries TRBV20-1 and TRBJ2-1; 9 bases match TRBD2. The CDR3 sequence is 18 residues long. J gave up 5 bases and V 3 bases, and 17 bases lay outside the gene matches. CDR1 is DFQATT, CDR2 SNEGSKA, per germline (reference sequence). The CDR3: CSASVGAAGGPRDNEQFF. DNA for the CDR3: TGCAGTGCTAGTGTAGGAGCCGCGGGAGGGCCTCGGGACAATGAGCAGTTCTTC.